Below are 20 T cell receptor beta chains sequenced from a single sample in a study of blood T cell repertoires in COVID-19. Sequenced by immunoSEQ multiplex PCR; TCRdb stores in-frame clones only, minus some. The table includes tens of thousands of clones, around 81% detected once. Source material: peripheral blood. The receptors originated from a man aged 55 to 70 with acute or convalescent COVID-19.

This clone was observed a few times. The chain is built from TRBV19 and TRBJ1-2; D perhaps matches TRBD1 (6 bases). V lost 6 bases and J 4 bases, leaving 18 bases between the germline ends. The CDR3 has 15 amino acids. CDR1 is LNHDA, CDR2 SQIVND, per germline (reference sequence). The CDR3 bases are TGTGCCAGTAGCCCGATACAGGGTCGGATCTATGGCTACACCTTC. Amino acids: CASSPIQGRIYGYTF.

V and J are TRBV11-1 and TRBJ2-1; 8 positions match TRBD2. J was trimmed by 4 bases and V by 5 bases; bases with no gene match: 10. Per germline, CDR1 SGHAT and CDR2 FQDESV (reference sequence). The CDR3 covers 16 residues. This chain's CDR3 is CASSQGSGGGYNEQFF. CDR3 DNA: TGTGCCAGCAGCCAGGGGTCGGGAGGGGGATACAATGAGCAGTTCTTC.

V gene TRBV11-2 combines with J gene TRBJ2-5; a weak D match, TRBD2 (6 bases). The CDR3 is 14 amino acids. The V end lost 2 bases, the J end lost 1 base, and 8 bases lay between the germline ends. In germline, CDR1 is SGHAT, CDR2 FQNNGV. The CDR3 reads CASSLLAFQETQYF. CDR3 nucleotide sequence: TGTGCCAGCAGCTTACTAGCGTTCCAAGAGACCCAGTACTTC.

This clone was seen once. The V gene is TRBV5-1, the J gene TRBJ1-5, with D tentatively TRBD1 (6 bases). V shed 4 bases and J shed 1 base, with 12 bases lying between them. Germline V gene lookup returns CDR1 SGHRS and CDR2 YFSETQ. The CDR3 is 15 residues long. This CDR3 reads CASSLNTGSNQPQHF. The CDR3 DNA reads as TGCGCCAGCAGCCTGAATACAGGGAGCAATCAGCCCCAGCATTTT.

The rearrangement uses TRBV5-1 and TRBJ1-2, with 9 bases matching TRBD1. The CDR3 runs 14 residues. CDR1 SGHRS and CDR2 YFSETQ come from the germline V gene. The V gene end was trimmed by 3 bases and the J gene end by 8 bases; junction bases not matched to a gene: 8. For the CDR3, the DNA is TGCGCCAGCAGCTCCGGGACAGGGAGGGGAGGCTACACCTTC. Translating it yields CASSSGTGRGGYTF. The complete variable domain, with remaining parts taken from reference TRBV5-1 and TRBJ1-2, reads KAGVTQTPRYLIKTRGQQVTLSCSPISGHRSVSWYQQTPGQGLQFLFEYFSETQRNKGNFPGRFSGRQFSNSRSEMNVSTLELGDSALYLCASSSGTGRGGYTFGSGTRLTVV.

The genes are TRBV24-1 and TRBJ2-5; D is ambiguous. This CDR3 contains 10 residues. Germline loops: CDR1 KGHDR, CDR2 SFDVKD. The germline V and J ends were trimmed by 9 bases and 4 bases, with 5 bases remaining between them. The CDR3 protein is CATPLETQYF. The CDR3 region has the DNA TGTGCCACCCCCCTAGAGACCCAGTACTTC.

This rearrangement joins TRBV18 to TRBJ2-1; 11 bases are shared with TRBD2. Germline V CDR1 and CDR2: KGHSH, LQKENI. After removal of 2 bases from V and 8 bases from J, the junction contained 11 bases not matched to a gene. This CDR3 comprises 17 residues. The CDR3 bases are TGTGCCAGCTCACCATTTCGGACTAGCGGGCATAAAGATGAGCAGTTCTTC. Its translation: CASSPFRTSGHKDEQFF.

The chain recombines TRBV7-3 with TRBJ2-1, with D tentatively TRBD2 (5 bases). Germline CDR1 and CDR2: SGHTA and FQGTGA. CDR3 length: 14 amino acids. V lost 2 bases and J lost 6, with 11 bases in between. The DNA for the CDR3 is TGTGCCAGCAGCTTAGTTTCTAGCAGCAATGAGCAGTTCTTC. The encoded protein is CASSLVSSSNEQFF.

The chain joins TRBV20-1 to TRBJ2-7, with D perhaps matching TRBD1 (6 bases). The CDR3 is 14 amino acids. Germline V gene data show CDR1 as DFQATT and CDR2 as SNEGSKA (reference sequence). Trimming took off 3 bases at V and 0 bases at J, with 12 bases between the two ends. The CDR3 nucleotides read TGCAGTGCTAGTAGTCCCAGGGGCTCCTACGAGCAGTACTTC. Amino acid sequence: CSASSPRGSYEQYF.

The V gene is TRBV6-6, the J gene TRBJ2-5, with 8 bases matching TRBD2. V was pared by 6 bases and J by 2 bases, with 8 bases of the junction left unmatched. This CDR3 region has 15 residues. From germline, CDR1 is MNHNY and CDR2 SVGAGI (reference sequence). The CDR3 region is CASRRQAGAQETQYF. CDR3 nucleotides: TGTGCCAGCAGACGACAAGCGGGGGCTCAAGAGACCCAGTACTTC.

V is TRBV18 and J is TRBJ2-5, with 10 bases that match TRBD2. This CDR3 comprises 13 residues. CDR1 and CDR2 (germline): KGHSH, LQKENI. V lost 3 bases to trimming and J lost 5 bases; unmatched junction nucleotides: 0. The CDR3 sequence: CASSPGLAETQYF. CDR3 nucleotides: TGTGCCAGCTCACCGGGACTAGCGGAGACCCAGTACTTC.

The chain's CDR3 is CAFRDSRNTEAFF. CDR3 in DNA: TGTGCCTTTCGGGACTCACGGAACACTGAAGCTTTCTTT. This rearrangement joins TRBV30 to TRBJ1-1; possibly TRBD1 for D (5 bases). The CDR3 is 13 amino acids. V lost 7 bases to trimming and J lost 1 base, with 13 bases between them. The germline V gene encodes CDR1 GTSNPN and CDR2 SVGIG (reference sequence).

The rearrangement links TRBV24-1 to TRBJ2-7, with a possible D match to TRBD2 (5 bases). CDR1 is KGHDR, CDR2 SFDVKD, per germline. Deletions cut 5 bases from V and 3 bases from J, with 19 bases between. This CDR3 spans 16 amino acids. The CDR3 loop is CATSALVEGWVYEQYF. The CDR3 nucleotides are TGTGCCACCAGTGCCCTTGTTGAGGGATGGGTCTACGAGCAGTACTTC.

This clone was counted a few times. This chain uses TRBV6-5 with TRBJ1-6, with a possible D match to TRBD1 (6 bases). There are 15 residues in the CDR3. Germline CDR1 and CDR2: MNHEY and SVGAGI. V gave up 6 bases and J gave up 7 bases, with 16 bases separating them. The CDR3 nucleotides are TGTGCCAGCAGCCCCACCCCGGGACAAAATTCACCCCTCCACTTT. Protein sequence: CASSPTPGQNSPLHF.

V usage is TRBV23-1 and J usage is TRBJ2-5; 12 bases are shared with TRBD2. TRBV23-1 is an ORF, with its function uncertain. Trimming at V came to 2 bases and at J to 5 bases, leaving 15 bases not matched to a gene. The CDR3 length is 19 residues. The CDR3 here is CASSQLQNPRTSGEETQYF. Here the CDR3 DNA reads TGCGCCAGCAGTCAACTTCAAAACCCCCGGACTAGCGGGGAGGAGACCCAGTACTTC.

The V call is TRBV7-9, the J call TRBJ1-2; 7 positions match TRBD1. The trim removed 7 bases at V and 2 bases at J, leaving 7 bases unmatched. This CDR3 is built from 14 residues. Germline loops: CDR1 SEHNR, CDR2 FQNEAQ (reference sequence). The CDR3 protein is CASTRSTGNYGYTF. For the CDR3, the DNA is TGTGCCAGCACCCGATCGACAGGGAACTATGGCTACACCTTC.

This clone has only a few counts. This chain joins TRBV9 and TRBJ2-5; TRBD2 aligns across 8 bases. CDR1 is SGDLS and CDR2 is YYNGEE in the germline V gene. This CDR3 comprises 14 residues. V gave up 6 bases and J gave up 4 bases; unmatched junction bases: 8. CDR3 amino acids: CASNRGGRGETQYF. The CDR3 DNA is TGTGCCAGCAACCGGGGGGGGCGAGGAGAGACCCAGTACTTC.

The V gene is TRBV10-3, the J gene TRBJ1-1; TRBD1 matches at 10 bases. The junction had 5 bases not matched to a gene; V was cut back by 7 bases and J by 0 bases. CDR1 is ENHRY and CDR2 is SYGVKD in the germline V gene. This CDR3 is 15 amino acids long. The CDR3 nucleotides read TGTGCCATCACCCCCGGGACAGGGGTGAACACTGAAGCTTTCTTT. Translating it yields CAITPGTGVNTEAFF.

CDR3 nucleotide sequence: TGTGCCAGTAGTCGGGAGGGGGCGGGTACCGGGGAGCTGTTTTTT. Encoded protein: CASSREGAGTGELFF. V and J are TRBV19 and TRBJ2-2; a possible D gene is TRBD2 (8 bases). V was cut by 5 bases and J by 5 bases, with 15 bases left in between. The CDR3 is 15 amino acids. Germline V gene data show CDR1 as LNHDA and CDR2 as SQIVND (reference sequence).

V gene TRBV5-4 combines with J gene TRBJ1-6; TRBD1 matches 8 bases. The trim removed 2 bases at V and 7 bases at J, leaving 2 bases unmatched. CDR1 SGHNT and CDR2 YYREEE come from the germline V gene (reference sequence). This CDR3 region has 14 residues. In nucleotides, the CDR3 is TGTGCCAGCAGCTTCAACAGGGGGAATTCACCCCTCCACTTT. Encoded protein: CASSFNRGNSPLHF.